This T cell receptor beta chain appears in the sequencing data of a study of T cells after yellow fever vaccination (dated by TCRdb to about 2019). Context from the whole study: The SMART-Seq v4 Ultra Low Input RNA kit was used to prepare libraries from fractions with low cell numbers. The cohort comprised two healthy male donors, one aged 18 to 30 and one aged 30 to 40 years. To follow T-cell clones before and after primary and booster YFV17D yellow fever vaccination, bulk TCR alpha and beta repertoires were sequenced over time. Bulk PBMC replicates and cell subsets were isolated from blood drawn at multiple timepoints before and after both primary and secondary immunization. What the research found in general, with its limitations: The secondary T-cell response was found to be weaker but faster than the primary response, with a peak reached on day 5 rather than on day 15. A small fraction of clonotypes appeared in both the CD4 and CD8 compartments, likely as a result of convergent recombination. After the booster, most of the clones that had expanded following primary vaccination were detected again (around 95% of CD4 and around nine tenths of CD8), which suggests that memory was broadly maintained. FACS-sorted repertoires could contain abundant contaminating clonotypes from the bulk population, so computational filtering was required. Because only a couple of donors were included in the study, the extent to which the findings can be generalized is limited.

TCR cDNA was made using 5'RACE template switching, a step that added a universal primer site and unique molecular identifiers. Priming of cDNA synthesis was performed from both the TCR alpha and TCR beta constant segments. Two PCR steps were used to amplify libraries, with sample barcodes and sequencing adapters being added in the second step. Sequencing of the libraries was done on either Illumina HiSeq 2500 (2x100 bp) or NovaSeq (2x150 bp). Turning to the authors' computational methods: MIGEC was used to demultiplex reads and collapse the reads into UMI consensus sequences, and MiXCR was used for V(D)J alignment. Using edgeR on replicate PBMC samples, clonotypes were called vaccine-responding if FDR was below 0.01 and the log2 fold change was above 5 up to day 15. Each bulk clonotype was labeled CD4 or CD8 based on which sequenced repertoire, CD4 or CD8, contained the clonotype at higher abundance. TCRdb reran the public reads through fastp at Q25 and MiXCR, keeping productive beta chains. Every CDR3 protein is listed once, alongside the most common genes and DNA of its rows. TCRdb's processing, not the study's, gives the V and J calls here. In this sample the table shows nearly 70,000 distinct CDR3 sequences, over 6.5% of which occur a single time. The ten top clones hold roughly 35% of the sample.

The meaning of the sample's treatment or condition label: live attenuated yellow fever vaccine strain. PBMCs were isolated from peripheral blood using a standard Ficoll-Paque protocol. CD4 and CD8 T-cell fractions were isolated with Dynabeads CD4 and CD8 positive selection kits. TriZol was used to extract RNA from bulk PBMCs, from CD4 and CD8 fractions, and from dextramer-positive and dextramer-negative fractions. Details on this clonotype: It lacks a known antigen. The sample holds no much larger clone one base away, and base qualities are not on file.

The germline V gene encodes CDR1 MGHRA and CDR2 YSYEKL. The CDR3 contains 15 residues, cysteine and phenylalanine counted. Just CDR3 DNA is preserved here, 45 bases in frame from base 1. V trim: 2 bases; J trim: 7 bases; unmatched bases: 5. The sample was CD8+ T cells sorted from PBMCs, taken roughly 45 days after the first yellow fever vaccination. This TCR was sampled from a young man who received the YFV17D yellow fever vaccine. The chain was built from TRBV4-1 and TRBJ1-4; 9 of the junction bases match TRBD1. The base sequence is TGCGCCAGCAGCCAACCGGGACAGGGCTCTGAAAAACTGTTTTTT. Its amino acids are CASSQPGQGSEKLFF.